This T cell receptor beta chain was obtained from a study of cytomegalovirus exposure and HLA in healthy donors. Points from the study as a whole: Altogether, 150 to 200 TCR beta chains were recorded as cytomegalovirus-associated. The tendency of first-cohort TCR clusters to co-occur in the 120 validation repertoires was identified by a subsequent analysis.

Produced via immunoSEQ multiplex PCR; TCRdb's table is partial and in-frame only. The table shows about 150,000 clones, with just over 85% occurring only once. It was the approximately 120-subject validation cohort, separate from the approximately 620-subject first cohort, to which the donors belonged. Worth noting for this clone: The antigen is unknown.

This CDR3 is built from 14 residues. Trimming cost V 4 bases and J 6 bases; bases outside gene matches: 9. The germline V gene encodes CDR1 SGHRS and CDR2 YFSETQ. The chain recombines TRBV5-1 with TRBJ2-7; 8 positions agree with TRBD1. The sequence was collected from a human donor in good health. Sequenced: PBMCs. The DNA for the CDR3 is TGCGCCAGCAGCCAAGGGACAGGCAGGGGCGAGCAGTACTTC. Translating gives CASSQGTGRGEQYF.